A selection of T cell receptor beta chains follows, all from one sample in a study of T-cell memory formation after mild COVID-19. TCRdb redid the calling of the 5' RACE reads with MiXCR, one entry per CDR3 protein. The table lists approximately 240,000 distinct CDR3 sequences, about a sixth of them singletons. What was sequenced was PBMCs or a T cell subset sorted from them (not recorded which). All receptors derive from a young man who had mild COVID-19 (a few samples of this study predate the infection). Cell type and time point are not known. CDR3s include the opening cysteine and the closing phenylalanine or tryptophan. A D gene is named only where the DNA matches it firmly. Size tells how often a clone was seen (once, few, many) or the class of an expanded clone, and some rows leave it out.

j_call: TRBJ2-6; cdr3_length: 19; v_call: TRBV12-3/TRBV12-4; clone_size: .; d_call: TRBD1; cdr3_aa: CASRSGGASRPPGANVLTF; cdr3_nt: TGTGCCAGCAGATCAGGGGGCGCAAGCCGCCCGCCTGGGGCCAACGTCCTGACTTTC
j_call: TRBJ1-6; cdr3_length: 14; v_call: TRBV19; clone_size: few; d_call: .; cdr3_aa: CASSIGARNSPLHF; cdr3_nt: TGTGCCAGTAGTATCGGAGCCCGGAATTCACCCCTCCACTTT
j_call: TRBJ2-1; cdr3_length: 10; v_call: TRBV28; clone_size: many; d_call: .; cdr3_aa: CASSRLEQFF; cdr3_nt: TGTGCCAGCAGCCGGCTCGAGCAGTTCTTC
j_call: TRBJ1-6; cdr3_length: 14; v_call: TRBV21-1; clone_size: many; d_call: .; cdr3_aa: CASSRRRGNSPLHF; cdr3_nt: TGTGCCAGCAGCCGTCGGAGGGGCAATTCACCCCTCCACTTT
j_call: TRBJ2-5; cdr3_length: 11; v_call: TRBV12-3/TRBV12-4; clone_size: many; d_call: .; cdr3_aa: CASSRTETQYF; cdr3_nt: TGTGCCAGCAGCAGGACAGAGACCCAGTACTTC
j_call: TRBJ2-5; cdr3_length: 15; v_call: TRBV7-2; clone_size: .; d_call: .; cdr3_aa: CASSLGLKGWETQYF; cdr3_nt: TGTGCCAGCAGCTTAGGACTGAAGGGGTGGGAGACCCAGTACTTC
j_call: TRBJ2-1; cdr3_length: 13; v_call: TRBV7-7; clone_size: few; d_call: .; cdr3_aa: CASSPTGLGEQFF; cdr3_nt: TGTGCTAGCAGCCCCACCGGACTGGGGGAGCAGTTCTTC
j_call: TRBJ2-3; cdr3_length: 16; v_call: TRBV5-1; clone_size: .; d_call: .; cdr3_aa: CASSLVGDPSTDTQYF; cdr3_nt: TGCGCCAGCAGCTTGGTAGGAGATCCTAGCACAGATACGCAGTATTTT
j_call: TRBJ2-3; cdr3_length: 16; v_call: TRBV4-3; clone_size: .; d_call: .; cdr3_aa: CASSPSWGASADTQYF; cdr3_nt: TGCGCCAGCAGCCCGTCCTGGGGGGCGAGCGCAGATACGCAGTATTTT
j_call: TRBJ2-2; cdr3_length: 17; v_call: TRBV4-3; clone_size: .; d_call: TRBD2; cdr3_aa: CASSRVLAEVNTGELFF; cdr3_nt: TGCGCCAGCAGCCGAGTACTAGCGGAGGTGAACACCGGGGAGCTGTTTTTT
j_call: TRBJ1-2; cdr3_length: 15; v_call: TRBV5-1; clone_size: once; d_call: .; cdr3_aa: CASSLAPVGDYGYTF; cdr3_nt: TGCGCCAGCAGCTTGGCTCCGGTGGGAGACTATGGCTACACCTTC
j_call: TRBJ1-2; cdr3_length: 14; v_call: TRBV27; clone_size: .; d_call: .; cdr3_aa: CASSSWTAPYGYTF; cdr3_nt: TGTGCCAGCAGTTCATGGACAGCCCCCTATGGCTACACCTTC
j_call: TRBJ2-7; cdr3_length: 16; v_call: TRBV5-6; clone_size: many; d_call: .; cdr3_aa: CASSSWRAGNSYEQYF; cdr3_nt: TGTGCCAGCAGCTCATGGAGGGCAGGGAATTCCTACGAGCAGTACTTC
j_call: TRBJ1-6; cdr3_length: 16; v_call: TRBV12-3/TRBV12-4; clone_size: many; d_call: TRBD1; cdr3_aa: CASSSARTGHNSPLHF; cdr3_nt: TGTGCCAGCAGTTCGGCACGGACAGGGCATAATTCACCCCTCCACTTT
j_call: TRBJ2-7; cdr3_length: 14; v_call: TRBV7-9; clone_size: few; d_call: .; cdr3_aa: CASSSTLWVGEQYF; cdr3_nt: TGTGCCAGCAGCTCGACTCTCTGGGTCGGCGAGCAGTACTTC
j_call: TRBJ2-1; cdr3_length: 12; v_call: TRBV7-6; clone_size: .; d_call: .; cdr3_aa: CASSLPLDEQFF; cdr3_nt: TGTGCCAGCAGCTTACCCCTGGATGAGCAGTTCTTC
j_call: TRBJ1-2; cdr3_length: 13; v_call: TRBV6-5; clone_size: once; d_call: .; cdr3_aa: CASGRTGNYGYTF; cdr3_nt: TGTGCCAGCGGAAGAACAGGGAACTATGGCTACACCTTC
j_call: TRBJ1-1; cdr3_length: 13; v_call: TRBV12-3/TRBV12-4; clone_size: few; d_call: TRBD1; cdr3_aa: CASLDRGNTEAFF; cdr3_nt: TGTGCCAGTTTGGACAGGGGTAACACTGAAGCTTTCTTT
j_call: TRBJ1-5; cdr3_length: 11; v_call: TRBV7-9; clone_size: .; d_call: .; cdr3_aa: CASSLGRPQHF; cdr3_nt: TGTGCCAGCAGCTTAGGCAGGCCCCAGCATTTT
j_call: TRBJ2-7; cdr3_length: 15; v_call: TRBV28; clone_size: many; d_call: .; cdr3_aa: CASSSVEPTPYEQYF; cdr3_nt: TGTGCCAGCAGTTCTGTCGAGCCCACTCCCTACGAGCAGTACTTC